This TCR beta chain stems from a study of T cells in localized non-small cell lung cancer. Study-level findings and limits: Appearing in adjacent lung were a median about 50 of the top 100 tumor clones. Uninvolved neighboring lung showed the greatest T cell clonality, exceeding tumor.

The table came from immunoSEQ multiplex PCR; TCRdb's copy has only in-frame clones and leaves some out. The data hold roughly 38,000 clones, with almost 85% observed a single time. Worth noting for this clone: Its antigen is undetermined.

Sample: peripheral blood, taken before any cancer treatment. The TCR was taken from an older male donor with stage III squamous cell lung carcinoma.

In nucleotides, the CDR3 is TGTGCCAGCAGCTTAGACGTGAACACTGAAGCTTTCTTT. Amino acids: CASSLDVNTEAFF. V usage is TRBV7-2 and J usage is TRBJ1-1, with unresolved D. The CDR3 contains 13 residues. Trimming took off 1 base at V and 0 bases at J, with 3 bases between the two ends. CDR1 and CDR2 (germline): SGHTA, FQGNSA.